Presented here are 21 T cell receptor beta chains from one specimen sequenced in a study of shared clonotypes between healthy human individuals. TCRdb keeps only in-frame clones here, not all; method: immunoSEQ multiplex PCR. Of 760,000 or so clones listed, just over 95% are singletons. It was CD45RO-negative cells, positively selected for CCR7, that made up naive CD8 cells, with terminally differentiated effector memory CD45RA+ cells excluded. What was sequenced was naive CD8+ T cells sorted from blood. Source of these receptors: a man aged 30-40 years in good health.

The rearrangement joins TRBV27 to TRBJ1-5, with TRBD1 as a possible D gene (5 bases). V lost 10 bases to trimming and J lost 1 base, with 17 bases between them. This CDR3 is built from 15 residues. The V gene's germline CDR1 is MNHEY and CDR2 SMNVEV (reference sequence). CDR3 residues: CANSIQADSNQPQHF. CDR3 coding DNA: TGTGCCAACAGCATACAGGCAGACAGCAATCAGCCCCAGCATTTT.

The genes are TRBV28 and TRBJ1-5; D uncertain. In germline, CDR1 is MDHEN, CDR2 SYDVKM. The CDR3 spans 15 residues. V was cut by 3 bases and J by 0 bases, with 9 bases left in between. The CDR3 spells CASSFLVSSNQPQHF. DNA for the CDR3: TGTGCCAGCAGTTTTTTGGTCTCTAGCAATCAGCCCCAGCATTTT.

This chain joins TRBV14 and TRBJ2-3; no reliable D call. CDR1 and CDR2 (germline): SGHDN, FVKESK. Trimming pared 2 bases from V and 2 bases from J, leaving 17 bases between. This CDR3 has 17 residues. CDR3 protein: CASSQPLGWAVTDTQYF. The DNA of the CDR3 is TGTGCCAGCAGCCAACCCTTAGGGTGGGCAGTCACAGATACGCAGTATTTT.

Regarding this clone: Relative to the germline gene, one junction end is altered; a read error may explain this. The chain links TRBV29-1 to TRBJ2-2; 7 bases align to TRBD1. CDR3 length: 14 amino acids. Germline CDR1 and CDR2: SQVTM and ANQGSEA. The CDR3 protein is CSAEQGMYTGELFF. CDR3 in DNA: TGCAGCGCTGAACAGGGGATGTACACCGGGGAGCTGTTTTTT.

Details on this clone: The same CDR3 is also encoded by other DNA sequences in this sample. The rearrangement links TRBV7-2 to TRBJ2-2, with D uncertain. The V gene's germline CDR1 is SGHTA and CDR2 FQGNSA. The CDR3 consists of 12 residues. V shed 0 bases and J shed 7 bases, with 3 bases lying between them. The CDR3 DNA is TGTGCCAGCAGCTTAGCAGTCGGGGAGCTGTTTTTT. The encoded protein is CASSLAVGELFF. Using reference TRBV7-2 and TRBJ2-2 for the parts outside the CDR3, the full variable domain is GAGVSQSPSNKVTEKGKDVELRCDPISGHTALYWYRQSLGQGLEFLIYFQGNSAPDKSGLPSDRFSAERTGGSVSTLTIQRTQQEDSAVYLCASSLAVGELFFGEGSRLTVL.

The rearrangement links TRBV6-5 to TRBJ2-1; D not certain. Germline values: CDR1 MNHEY, CDR2 SVGAGI. CDR3 length equals 15 residues. V was clipped by 5 bases and J by 6 bases, with 17 bases between them. For the CDR3, the DNA is TGTGCCAGCAGTCGAGAAGGGAATGGACGCAATGAGCAGTTCTTC. Amino acid sequence: CASSREGNGRNEQFF.

The chain employs TRBV27 and TRBJ2-5, with 9 positions matching TRBD2. The CDR3 covers 16 residues. V dropped 4 bases and J dropped 0; count of bases not matched to a gene: 6. Germline V gene data show CDR1 as MNHEY and CDR2 as SMNVEV (reference sequence). CDR3 coding DNA: TGTGCCAGCAGTTCTGGTCTAGCGGGATACCAAGAGACCCAGTACTTC. Translated, it gives CASSSGLAGYQETQYF.

This chain links TRBV30 with TRBJ2-1; D is ambiguous. Trimming pared 0 bases from V and 3 bases from J, leaving 15 bases between. The CDR3 is made up of 16 amino acids. Germline V gene lookup returns CDR1 GTSNPN and CDR2 SVGIG (reference sequence). DNA of the CDR3: TGTGCCTGGAGTGTTGCCCACTTTGTTGTCTACAATGAGCAGTTCTTC. The encoded protein is CAWSVAHFVVYNEQFF.

This chain links TRBV28 with TRBJ1-1; D is unresolved. V lost 0 bases to trimming and J lost 4 bases, with 15 bases between them. This CDR3 contains 16 residues. In germline, CDR1 is MDHEN, CDR2 SYDVKM. This chain's CDR3 is CASSLWLEVGPTEAFF. The CDR3 DNA reads TGTGCCAGCAGTTTATGGTTGGAGGTAGGGCCCACTGAAGCTTTCTTT.

V and J are TRBV14 and TRBJ2-2, with D unclear. This CDR3 contains 12 residues. V gave up 6 bases and J gave up 7 bases, with 9 bases separating them. Per the germline V gene, CDR1 is SGHDN and CDR2 is FVKESK. CDR3 protein: CASRRGRGELFF. The CDR3 DNA reads as TGTGCCAGCAGACGTGGACGCGGGGAGCTGTTTTTT.

V is TRBV29-1 and J is TRBJ2-1; D uncertain. Trimming stripped 4 bases from V and 5 bases from J, with 12 bases between. In germline, CDR1 is SQVTM, CDR2 ANQGSEA. The CDR3 contains 13 residues. CDR3 residues: CSVGLVVNNEQFF. Here the CDR3 DNA reads TGCAGCGTTGGTCTAGTAGTGAACAATGAGCAGTTCTTC.

This clone was seen only once. CDR3 in amino acids: CASTRQRYNTEAFF. The CDR3 DNA sequence: TGTGCCAGCACCCGACAGAGATATAACACTGAAGCTTTCTTT. V and J are TRBV6-1 and TRBJ1-1; weak D call: TRBD1 (5 bases). Germline CDR1 MNHNS, CDR2 SASEGT. Trimming took 7 bases from V and 2 from J, leaving 14 bases between them. This CDR3 spans 14 amino acids.

In its sample, this clone was seen a few times. An end of the junction does not agree with germline; a read error may underlie this. The CDR3: CSVHESGTQTDF. The CDR3 DNA reads as TGCAGCGTACATGAATCCGGGACCCAGACGGATTTC. J is TRBJ1-2 and V is TRBV29-1; possible D gene TRBD1, 5 bases. This CDR3 spans 12 amino acids. Per the germline V gene, CDR1 is SQVTM and CDR2 is ANQGSEA. The whole variable domain, remainder taken from reference TRBV29-1 and TRBJ1-2, is SAVISQKPSRDICQRGTSLTIQCQVDSQVTMMFWYRQQPGQSLTLIATANQGSEATYESGFVIDKFPISRPNLTFSTLTVSNMSPEDSSIYLCSVHESGTQTDFGSGTRLTVV.

The J gene is TRBJ1-5, the V gene TRBV6-1, with no clear D. Germline CDR1 and CDR2: MNHNS and SASEGT. Trimming took off 1 base at V and 3 bases at J, with 13 bases between the two ends. CDR3 length: 16 residues. The CDR3 reads CASSEEVLVANQPQHF. The CDR3 region has the DNA TGTGCCAGCAGTGAAGAAGTATTAGTTGCCAATCAGCCCCAGCATTTT.

The V call is TRBV11-2, the J call TRBJ2-7; D call uncertain. CDR1 and CDR2 from the germline V gene are SGHAT and FQNNGV. The V and J ends lost 1 base and 9 bases respectively, with 7 bases between them. The CDR3 extends over 11 amino acids. The CDR3 coding sequence is TGTGCCAGCAGCTTAGGGCAGAGGCAGTACTTC. This encodes CASSLGQRQYF.

The gene calls are TRBV4-3 and TRBJ2-1; D may match TRBD1 or TRBD2 (5 bases each). Germline CDR1 and CDR2: LGHNA and YSLEER. V was pared by 0 bases and J by 7 bases, with 13 bases between. There are 15 residues in the CDR3. CDR3 amino acids: CASSQDIGWGNEQFF. CDR3 DNA sequence: TGCGCCAGCAGCCAAGATATTGGTTGGGGGAATGAGCAGTTCTTC.

The rearrangement joins TRBV5-1 to TRBJ1-1; unclear D gene. V was clipped by 3 bases and J by 4 bases, with 10 bases between them. This CDR3 has 13 amino acids. CDR1 is SGHRS, CDR2 YFSETQ, per germline. The CDR3 DNA reads as TGCGCCAGCAGCTCCCAGTTTTTCACTGAAGCTTTCTTT. Its translation: CASSSQFFTEAFF.

The CDR3 spells CASSEPVDREDYGYTF. The CDR3 region has the DNA TGTGCCAGCAGTGAACCCGTGGACAGGGAGGACTATGGCTACACCTTC. The chain links TRBV6-1 to TRBJ1-2; TRBD1 agrees at 8 bases. J was trimmed by 3 bases and V by 2 bases; bases with no gene match: 8. CDR1 and CDR2 (germline): MNHNS, SASEGT. This CDR3 is built from 16 residues.

V is TRBV2 and J is TRBJ2-1, with D unclear. The V gene lost 0 bases and the J gene lost 8 bases, with 8 bases spanning the gap. The V gene's germline CDR1 is SNHLY and CDR2 FYNNEI. The CDR3 has 13 amino acids. CDR3 residues: CASSEADPDEQFF. Here the CDR3 DNA reads TGTGCCAGCAGTGAAGCGGACCCCGATGAGCAGTTCTTC.

The chain joins TRBV13 to TRBJ1-1; 10 bases map to TRBD1. The V gene's germline CDR1 is PRHDT and CDR2 FYEKMQ (reference sequence). This CDR3 has 14 residues. V lost 5 bases to trimming and J lost 4 bases; unmatched junction nucleotides: 4. This CDR3 is CASSLGQGVTEAFF. The CDR3 DNA sequence: TGTGCCAGCAGCCTCGGACAGGGGGTCACTGAAGCTTTCTTT.

The V gene is TRBV27, the J gene TRBJ2-1; D unresolved. The CDR3 covers 11 residues. V was clipped by 3 bases and J by 9 bases, with 6 bases between them. Germline CDR1 is MNHEY and CDR2 is SMNVEV (reference sequence). CDR3 loop: CASSFFGEQFF. In nucleotides, the CDR3 is TGTGCCAGCAGTTTTTTCGGTGAGCAGTTCTTC.